This T cell receptor beta chain was sequenced during a study of T cell changes during pregnancy in multiple sclerosis. Germline CDR1 reads LGHNT; CDR2 reads FRNRAP. The CDR3 covers 11 residues. The V and J ends lost 1 base and 6 bases respectively, with 3 bases between them. Clones were read by immunoSEQ multiplex PCR, and TCRdb kept only the in-frame ones, dropping some. The data show 55,000 to 70,000 clones, 90% to 95% seen once. The chain recombines TRBV12-5 with TRBJ1-1; D uncertain. The source of this sequence is a female donor in good health, enrolled as a control in a pregnancy study. Sample: peripheral blood, taken in the third trimester of pregnancy. The CDR3 reads CASGLGAEAFF. In DNA, the CDR3 is TGTGCTAGTGGTTTGGGAGCTGAAGCTTTCTTT.